The present TCR beta chain was sequenced within a study of Ad26.COV2.S vaccination and SARS-CoV-2 variants. The protocol was immunoSEQ multiplex PCR, while the TCRdb copy is restricted to in-frame clones and leaves out a portion. The sample lists some 480,000 clones, roughly nine tenths occurring once. The treatment here: around 19 received Ad26.COV2.S at low or high dose, single or two shots; about 5 received placebo; per-sample allocation not given. Sample collection was performed on day 63 after the first vaccine or placebo injection. This clonotype was obtained from a person between 18 and 59 years old who received the Ad26.COV2.S COVID-19 vaccine or a placebo. Sample: peripheral blood, taken in a trial of Ad26.COV2.S vaccine versus placebo.

CDR3 amino acids: CASSYLAGLTDTQYF. The CDR3 bases are TGTGCCAGTAGTTATCTAGCGGGACTTACGGATACGCAGTATTTT. V gene TRBV19 combines with J gene TRBJ2-3, with 9 bases fitting TRBD2. This CDR3 has 15 amino acids. The V segment lost 5 bases and the J segment 6 bases; nucleotides outside the gene matches: 9. Looked up from germline, CDR1 is LNHDA and CDR2 is SQIVND (reference sequence).